The clone carrying this TCR beta chain has only a few counts. These data originate in a study of blood T cell repertoires in COVID-19. About the study: The United States, Italy and Spain supplied acute and convalescent COVID-19 samples.

Trimming pared 7 bases from V and 0 bases from J, leaving 12 bases between. From germline, CDR1 is SQVTM and CDR2 ANQGSEA. The CDR3 is 13 amino acids. Sequencing used immunoSEQ multiplex PCR; TCRdb keeps in-frame clones, though not all of them. The profile shows 95,000 to 150,000 clones, about 86% of them singletons. The genes are TRBV29-1 and TRBJ1-2; D is possibly TRBD1 (6 bases). This TCR derives from a woman in her fifties or sixties with acute or convalescent COVID-19. The sequencing sample was made of peripheral blood. The chain's CDR3 is CSGGQSTNYGYTF. In nucleotides, the CDR3 is TGCAGCGGAGGACAGAGCACTAACTATGGCTACACCTTC.